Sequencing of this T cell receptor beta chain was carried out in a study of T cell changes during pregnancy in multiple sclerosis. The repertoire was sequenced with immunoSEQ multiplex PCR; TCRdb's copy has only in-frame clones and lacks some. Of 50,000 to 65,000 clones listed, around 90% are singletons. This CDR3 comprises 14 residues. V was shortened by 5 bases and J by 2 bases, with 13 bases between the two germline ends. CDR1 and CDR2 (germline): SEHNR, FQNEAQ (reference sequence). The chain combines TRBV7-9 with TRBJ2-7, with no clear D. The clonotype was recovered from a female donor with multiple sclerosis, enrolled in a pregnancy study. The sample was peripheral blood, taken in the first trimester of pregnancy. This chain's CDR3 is CASSPDHSTYEQYF. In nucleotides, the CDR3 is TGTGCCAGCAGCCCCGACCATAGCACCTACGAGCAGTACTTC.